This T cell receptor beta chain was observed in a study of shared clonotypes between healthy human individuals (dated by TCRdb to the early 2020s). Broadly, across the study: The cohort included three men and a couple of women between 18 and 49 years of age. For each donor, CD4 naive and CD4 memory were each run on three plates, CD8 naive on two plates, and CD8 memory on one plate. To estimate repertoire size and how much clonotypes are shared between individuals, the study performed deep sequencing of blood TCR repertoires from five healthy adults. Libraries were prepared and TCR repertoires were sequenced by different laboratories using diverse techniques, in order to increase sequencing depth and limit assay-specific biases. Each donor's leukapheresis produced roughly between roughly 0.94 and 9.5 billion PBMCs.

Only one count was recorded for this clone. Its antigen is not yet known. It has no much larger one-base neighbor in the sample; base qualities were not kept. Using the deep immunoSEQ assay, TCR CDR3 regions were amplified from genomic DNA by multiplex PCR. Extracted genomic DNA from each cell subset was distributed evenly across all wells of several immunoSEQ 96-well plates, and each plate was treated as a replicate. For sorted subsets, approximately 200 ng of genomic DNA, equivalent to 25,000 to 35,000 T cell genomes, went into each replicate PCR. Purified libraries were measured with a Qubit 3.0 fluorometer, size-checked on a Bioanalyzer 2100, and measured again with the KAPA Library Quantification kit. A separate single-read 150-cycle Illumina NextSeq 550 flow cell was used to sequence each immunoSEQ 96-well plate. The paper's data handling went like this. Because only junctional sequences without quality scores were contained in the immunoSEQ output, filtering matching that applied to full-length reads could not be performed. To assign V/J genes and CDR3, sequences were annotated against IMGT germline references using PyIR, a Python wrapper for IgBLAST v1.9. Any read was removed if the V/J assignment was weak (E-value above 1e-6), the CDR3 was missing, or the read contained stop codons, out-of-frame junctions, or ambiguous translated residues. A V3J clonotype was defined by an identical inferred V gene, J gene, and CDR3 amino acid sequence. The percentage overlap between two repertoires was calculated by dividing the number of shared unique clonotypes by the size of the smaller repertoire. RTK rarefaction, the Chao1 estimator, and Recon v2.1 estimates of unobserved clonotypes were used to assess repertoire richness. Generation probabilities for all TCRbeta clonotypes obtained by the gDNA method from several donors were computed using OLGA. Here the immuneACCESS table is served through TCRdb, limited to in-frame sequences with V and J called. Missing clones are a known gap in these copies; in checked studies unresolved V genes cover under half, and the rest lacks a known reason. V, J and clone size derive from that table, while D and trimming were established from the DNA sequence. The sample data list around 690,000 clones, and 90% of these were observed just once. The biggest ten clones account for 34% of the sample.

The CDR3 sequence holds 16 residues, the cysteine and phenylalanine included. Only the CDR3 DNA stays, 48 bases, in frame from base 1. Trimmed from V: 6 bases; trimmed from J: 3 bases; junction bases lacking a gene match: 11. For CDR1 and CDR2, the germline V gene lists MDHEN and SYDVKM. Beyond this particular receptor, the publication reports: Across a few donors, approximately 4.9% of naive CD4, around 3.3% of naive CD8, under 2.5% of memory CD4, and approximately 0.4% of memory CD8 clonotypes were shared. Because the study included only a small number of donors, the genetic and exposure-history diversity represented was limited. Incomplete sequencing was indicated by rarefaction of sorted-subset datasets, despite the large sequencing depth. Naive subsets generally had larger estimated clonotype richness than memory subsets did. Pairwise subsampling indicated that sequencing depth was expected to affect the degree of clonotype sharing among donors. Higher generation probabilities were observed for clonotypes shared by all four sorted-subset donors than for non-shared clonotypes. Sampling was restricted to blood, and TCR repertoires in tissue are likely to differ from TCR repertoires in blood.

The donors were healthy, HIV-negative adults who had no recently reported acute infections or vaccinations. Every donor was a Caucasian adult living in Nashville, Tennessee, USA. CD8 memory samples combined magnetically selected CD45RO+ cells with CCR7-negative CD45RA+ effector memory (TemRA) cells. After blood collection by leukapheresis, PBMCs were isolated using Ficoll-Histopaque density gradient centrifugation and then cryopreserved in the vapor phase of liquid nitrogen. Analytical flow cytometry was used to check the purity and quantity of each magnetically sorted T cell population. From each sorted fraction, genomic DNA was isolated and quantified by UV absorbance on a Nanodrop 2000c.

This clonotype was obtained from a man aged 18 to 30 in good health. Some clones in this sample may be carry-over from other donors' samples. The chain joins TRBV28 to TRBJ1-5, with 7 bases matching TRBD1. Material: memory CD8+ T cells from PBMCs. Sample cell subset or site, as interpreted from the label and publication: CD45RO+ cells pooled with CCR7-negative TemRA cells. At the DNA level, the sequence is TGTGCCAGCAGATACAACAGGGGCGGCCCCAATCAGCCCCAGCATTTT. Its translation is CASRYNRGGPNQPQHF.